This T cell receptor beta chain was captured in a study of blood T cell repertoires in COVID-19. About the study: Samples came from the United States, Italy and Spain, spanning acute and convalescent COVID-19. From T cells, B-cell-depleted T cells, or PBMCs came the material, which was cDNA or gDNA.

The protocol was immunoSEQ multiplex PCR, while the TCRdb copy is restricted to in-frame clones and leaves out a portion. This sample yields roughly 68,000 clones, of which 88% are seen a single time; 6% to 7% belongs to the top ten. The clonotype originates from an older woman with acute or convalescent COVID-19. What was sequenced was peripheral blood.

CDR3 nucleotides: TGCGCCAGCAGCCAGAGTTCTGGGACAAACAATGAGCAGTTCTTC. Encoded protein: CASSQSSGTNNEQFF. V and J are TRBV4-1 and TRBJ2-1; a weak D match, TRBD1 (6 bases). The CDR3 loop spans 15 amino acids. V dropped 3 bases and J dropped 5 bases, with 14 bases sitting between them. Germline values: CDR1 MGHRA, CDR2 YSYEKL.